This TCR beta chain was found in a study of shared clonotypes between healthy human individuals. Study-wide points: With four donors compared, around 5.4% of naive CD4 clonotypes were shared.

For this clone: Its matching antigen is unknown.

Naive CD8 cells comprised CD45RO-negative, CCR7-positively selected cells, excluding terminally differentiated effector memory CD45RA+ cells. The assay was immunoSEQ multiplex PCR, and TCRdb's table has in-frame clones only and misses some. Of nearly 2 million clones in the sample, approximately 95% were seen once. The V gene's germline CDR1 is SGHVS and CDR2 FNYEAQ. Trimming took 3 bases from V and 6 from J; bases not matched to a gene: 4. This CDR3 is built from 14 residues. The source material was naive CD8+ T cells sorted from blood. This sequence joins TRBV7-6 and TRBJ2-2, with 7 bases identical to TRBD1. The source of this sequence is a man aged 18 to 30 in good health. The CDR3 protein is CASSLTGQAGELFF. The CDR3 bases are TGTGCCAGCAGCTTGACAGGGCAGGCCGGGGAGCTGTTTTTT.